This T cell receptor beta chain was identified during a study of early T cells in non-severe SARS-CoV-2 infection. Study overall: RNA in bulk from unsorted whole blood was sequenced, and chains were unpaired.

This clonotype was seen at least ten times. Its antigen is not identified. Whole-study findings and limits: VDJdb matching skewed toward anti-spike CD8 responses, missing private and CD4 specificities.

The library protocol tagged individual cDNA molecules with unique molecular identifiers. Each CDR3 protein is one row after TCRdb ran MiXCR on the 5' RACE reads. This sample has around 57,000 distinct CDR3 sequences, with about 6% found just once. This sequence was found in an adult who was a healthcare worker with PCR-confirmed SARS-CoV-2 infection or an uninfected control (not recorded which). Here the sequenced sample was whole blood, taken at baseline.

The CDR3 nucleotides are TGCAGTGCTAGGCGACGACGGGACTTGTTCCAAGAGACCCAGTACTTC. It is translated as CSARRRRDLFQETQYF. The rearrangement uses TRBV20-1 and TRBJ2-5; a possible D gene is TRBD2 (6 bases). CDR1 and CDR2 from the germline V gene are DFQATT and SNEGSKA (reference sequence). CDR3 size: 16 residues. The germline V and J ends were trimmed by 3 bases and 1 base, with 18 bases remaining between them.